This T cell receptor (beta chain) was captured in a study of identical twins. This clonotype was recorded many times. Its antigen is as yet unknown. The junction and the germline gene differ at one end; a read error may be behind it. The CDR3 totals 14 residues. Germline-derived CDR1 and CDR2 are SGHKS and YYEKEE (reference sequence). Study results and limitations: Within beta out-of-frame sequences, the excess sharing observed between twins was weaker.

Via MiXCR, TCRdb re-called the 5' RACE reads, giving one row per CDR3 protein. The sample lists roughly 770,000 distinct CDR3 sequences, roughly 18% occurring once. This sample also belongs to another study, concerning T cells expressing NK-cell markers. As that report states: HCMV specificity of the expanded NKG2C+ T cell clones stayed unclear.

The genes are TRBV5-5 and TRBJ2-5; D tentatively reads TRBD1 or TRBD2 (5 bases each). Specimen: PBMCs. The receptor comes from a young woman in good health. CDR3 nucleotide sequence: TGCGCCAGCAGCTTGGGACGGATTCAAGAGACCCAGTACTTC. Its protein product is CASSLGRIQETQYF.